What follows are 10 T cell receptor beta chains derived from one specimen sequenced in a study of OX40 agonist ivuxolimab in advanced cancers. The assay was immunoSEQ multiplex PCR, and TCRdb's table has in-frame clones only and misses some. The sample shows 75,000 to 100,000 clones, about 86% of them seen only once. The source was CD4+ or CD8+ T cells sorted from blood, collected in a trial of the OX40 agonist ivuxolimab. These receptors all come from an adult with an advanced solid tumor such as melanoma, head and neck, liver or kidney cancer.

This chain uses TRBV5-8 with TRBJ1-2; D is perhaps TRBD1 (6 bases). CDR3 size: 15 residues. In germline, CDR1 is SGHTS, CDR2 YDEGEE. V lost 0 bases, J lost 1 base, and 10 bases lay in between. CDR3 in DNA: TGTGCCAGCAGCTTGGCAGGGGTCGGTAACTATGGCTACACCTTC. Translation: CASSLAGVGNYGYTF. The entire variable domain, with the rest obtained from reference TRBV5-8 and TRBJ1-2, is as follows: EAGVTQSPTHLIKTRGQQATLRCSPISGHTSVYWYQQALGLGLQFLLWYDEGEERNRGNFPPRFSGRQFPNYSSELNVNALELEDSALYLCASSLAGVGNYGYTFGSGTRLTVV.

The J gene is TRBJ1-5, the V gene TRBV5-8; D uncertain. Trimming removed 5 bases from V and 1 base from J, with 22 bases in between. Germline lookup yields CDR1 SGHTS and CDR2 YDEGEE. The CDR3 is 18 residues long. This CDR3 reads CASRFVGVQSGSNQPQHF. DNA for the CDR3: TGTGCCAGCAGGTTCGTTGGCGTGCAATCGGGGAGCAATCAGCCCCAGCATTTT.

The chain is built from TRBV19 and TRBJ2-2; D may match TRBD1 or TRBD2 (5 bases each). Per germline, CDR1 LNHDA and CDR2 SQIVND (reference sequence). V lost 1 base and J 6 bases, leaving 12 bases between the germline ends. The CDR3 totals 15 residues. This CDR3 is CASSIALGDAGELFF. CDR3 nucleotide sequence: TGTGCCAGTAGTATAGCCCTTGGGGACGCCGGGGAGCTGTTTTTT.

The J gene is TRBJ1-1, the V gene TRBV5-4; 9 nucleotides agree with TRBD1. This CDR3 region has 16 residues. CDR1 SGHNT and CDR2 YYREEE come from the germline V gene (reference sequence). Trimming at V came to 2 bases and at J to 0 bases, leaving 5 bases not matched to a gene. CDR3 nucleotide sequence: TGTGCCAGCAGCTTAGGTGGGACAGGGCTGAACACTGAAGCTTTCTTT. As protein: CASSLGGTGLNTEAFF. Using reference TRBV5-4 and TRBJ1-1 for the parts outside the CDR3, the full variable domain is ETGVTQSPTHLIKTRGQQVTLRCSSQSGHNTVSWYQQALGQGPQFIFQYYREEENGRGNFPPRFSGLQFPNYSSELNVNALELDDSALYLCASSLGGTGLNTEAFFGQGTRLTVV.

The chain employs TRBV5-6 and TRBJ1-3; the D is unclear. Trimming removed 1 base from V and 0 bases from J, with 5 bases in between. Germline V gene data show CDR1 as SGHDT and CDR2 as YYEEEE. The CDR3 spans 14 residues. The CDR3 protein is CASSLITSGNTIYF. The CDR3 region has the DNA TGTGCCAGCAGCTTGATCACCTCTGGAAACACCATATATTTT.

CDR3 in amino acids: CASSLVPQGSTDTQYF. As DNA, the CDR3 is TGTGCCAGCAGCTTAGTCCCACAGGGTTCGACAGATACGCAGTATTTT. The rearrangement links TRBV7-2 to TRBJ2-3; TRBD1 is a possible D gene (6 bases). V dropped 1 base and J dropped 3 bases, with 14 bases sitting between them. Germline CDR1 and CDR2: SGHTA and FQGNSA. There are 16 residues in the CDR3.

CDR3 amino acids: CASSTRQTGELFF. The CDR3 bases are TGTGCCAGCAGCACCCGGCAGACCGGGGAGCTGTTTTTT. The J gene is TRBJ2-2, the V gene TRBV9; no clear D gene. Trimming removed 4 bases from V and 5 bases from J, with 9 bases in between. This CDR3 has 13 amino acids. Germline lookup yields CDR1 SGDLS and CDR2 YYNGEE.

CDR3 coding DNA: TGTGCCACCAGCAGAGATAAGGGCGGGACAGGGAACTACAATGAGCAGTTCTTC. This gives the protein CATSRDKGGTGNYNEQFF. This chain links TRBV15 with TRBJ2-1, with 9 bases identical to TRBD1. Per germline, CDR1 LNHNV and CDR2 YYDKDF (reference sequence). Unmatched junction bases numbered 9, after V lost 0 bases and J lost 3 bases. The length of the CDR3 is 18 residues.

The sample holds a few counts of this clone. One junction end does not reproduce the germline sequence, and a read error may be involved. This sequence joins TRBV28 and TRBJ1-1; D might be TRBD1 (6 bases). The CDR3 runs 16 residues. Germline CDR1 and CDR2: MDHEN and SYDVKM. The CDR3 region has the DNA TGTGCCAGCAGTTCTCTGGGGGCGAAGGGGAACGCTGAAGCTTTCTTT. Protein product: CASSSLGAKGNAEAFF.

The rearrangement uses TRBV9 and TRBJ2-1; no reliable D call. V lost 0 bases, J lost 3 bases, and 13 bases lay in between. This CDR3 is built from 16 residues. CDR1 is SGDLS and CDR2 is YYNGEE in the germline V gene. The CDR3 coding sequence is TGTGCCAGCAGCGTAGAGCTTAGCCCACTCTACAATGAGCAGTTCTTC. It specifies CASSVELSPLYNEQFF.